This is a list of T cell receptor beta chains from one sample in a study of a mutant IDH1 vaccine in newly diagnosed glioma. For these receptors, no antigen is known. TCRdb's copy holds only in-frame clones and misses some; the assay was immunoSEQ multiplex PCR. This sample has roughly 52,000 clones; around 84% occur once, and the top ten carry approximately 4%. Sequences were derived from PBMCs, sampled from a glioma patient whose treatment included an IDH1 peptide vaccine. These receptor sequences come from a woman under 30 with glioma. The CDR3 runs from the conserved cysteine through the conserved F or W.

cdr3_aa: CASSFGAHEQYF
v_call: TRBV11-3
j_call: TRBJ2-7

cdr3_aa: CASSTWGDTEAFF
v_call: TRBV27
j_call: TRBJ1-1

cdr3_aa: CASKLEQGFFYEQYF
v_call: TRBV6-5
j_call: TRBJ2-7

cdr3_aa: CASSLEGYENIQYF
v_call: TRBV5-5
j_call: TRBJ2-4

cdr3_aa: CASSQEGPGGAPLSGYTF
v_call: TRBV14
j_call: TRBJ1-2

cdr3_aa: CASSHTPLRTRPYTQYF
v_call: TRBV4-1
j_call: TRBJ2-3

cdr3_aa: CASSPPPGQRTLSPYEQYF
v_call: TRBV18
j_call: TRBJ2-7

cdr3_aa: CASSKLDLSNQPQHF
v_call: TRBV19
j_call: TRBJ1-5

cdr3_aa: CASSTGTSGNEQYF
v_call: TRBV27
j_call: TRBJ2-7

cdr3_aa: CAWSEGSGNTIYF
v_call: TRBV30
j_call: TRBJ1-3

cdr3_aa: CASSLGNRGLMNTEAFF
v_call: TRBV7-9
j_call: TRBJ1-1

cdr3_aa: CASRPQNTGELFF
v_call: TRBV14
j_call: TRBJ2-2

cdr3_aa: CASSETSWVSTQYF
v_call: TRBV2
j_call: TRBJ2-3

cdr3_aa: CAISARGAHVSGRGYEQYF
v_call: TRBV10-3
j_call: TRBJ2-7

cdr3_aa: CASSLTAGQVREKLFF
v_call: TRBV5-1
j_call: TRBJ1-4

cdr3_aa: CASSDLGRQGRNYGYTF
v_call: TRBV6-1
j_call: TRBJ1-2

cdr3_aa: CASTTGEFMNTEAFF
v_call: TRBV19
j_call: TRBJ1-1

cdr3_aa: CASIRQGSDGYTF
v_call: TRBV19
j_call: TRBJ1-2

cdr3_aa: CASSRERDASYEQYF
v_call: TRBV4-2
j_call: TRBJ2-7

cdr3_aa: CASRGRKAEAYEQYF
v_call: TRBV5-8
j_call: TRBJ2-7

cdr3_aa: CASRSGTLAGLLSYEQYF
v_call: TRBV21-1
j_call: TRBJ2-7

cdr3_aa: CASSDVSRAQPQHF
v_call: TRBV6-1
j_call: TRBJ1-5

cdr3_aa: CASRPPTGVGSYNEQFF
v_call: TRBV7-2
j_call: TRBJ2-1

cdr3_aa: CASSTRTTDSGNTIYF
v_call: TRBV9
j_call: TRBJ1-3

cdr3_aa: CASSLVGALGLNTEAFF
v_call: TRBV27
j_call: TRBJ1-1

cdr3_aa: CASSLLAGERSGNTIYF
v_call: TRBV7-6
j_call: TRBJ1-3

cdr3_aa: CASSVGGLASYEQYF
v_call: TRBV9
j_call: TRBJ2-7